Shown below are 13 T cell receptor beta chains from a single sample sequenced in a study of shared clonotypes between healthy human individuals. This table comes from immunoSEQ multiplex PCR, and its TCRdb copy is limited to in-frame clones, with some not included. The table shows 400,000 to 600,000 clones, with roughly 77% occurring only once. Sequencing input: PBMCs. The receptors derive from a woman aged 40 to 50 in good health. Some clones in this sample may be carry-over from other donors' samples.

The chain joins TRBV21-1 to TRBJ2-7. TRBV21-1 has pseudogene status. This CDR3 is built from 17 residues. The CDR3 sequence: CASSKKRDGRWSYEQYF. The DNA for the CDR3 is TGTGCCAGCAGCAAAAAAAGGGATGGACGGTGGAGCTACGAGCAGTACTTC.

J is TRBJ2-5 and V is TRBV14; no clear D. CDR1 and CDR2 from the germline V gene are SGHDN and FVKESK. CDR3 size: 12 residues. V gave up 1 base and J gave up 10 bases, with 10 bases separating them. The CDR3 loop reads CASSQAPGFQYF. DNA for the CDR3: TGTGCCAGCAGCCAAGCCCCCGGGTTCCAGTACTTC. Drawing the rest from reference TRBV14 and TRBJ2-5, the complete variable domain is EAGVTQFPSHSVIEKGQTVTLRCDPISGHDNLYWYRRVMGKEIKFLLHFVKESKQDESGMPNNRFLAERTGGTYSTLKVQPAELEDSGVYFCASSQAPGFQYFGPGTRLLVL.

The genes are TRBV4-2 and TRBJ1-1, with TRBD1 as a possible D gene (6 bases). The length of the CDR3 is 15 residues. V was pared by 0 bases and J by 6 bases, with 14 bases between. Germline V gives CDR1 LGHNA, CDR2 YNFKEQ. The CDR3 loop reads CASSQDRNRAAEAFF. The CDR3 DNA reads as TGTGCCAGCAGCCAAGACCGTAACAGGGCTGCTGAAGCTTTCTTT.

V gene TRBV18 combines with J gene TRBJ2-7, with 7 bases that match TRBD1. J lost 3 bases, V lost 2 bases, and 7 bases had no gene match. Germline assignment: CDR1 KGHSH and CDR2 LQKENI. This CDR3 comprises 15 residues. Written as DNA, the CDR3 is TGTGCCAGCTCACCAGGGGCAGGGGGTTACTACGAGCAGTACTTC. It specifies CASSPGAGGYYEQYF. The whole variable domain, remainder taken from reference TRBV18 and TRBJ2-7, is NAGVMQNPRHLVRRRGQEARLRCSPMKGHSHVYWYRQLPEEGLKFMVYLQKENIIDESGMPKERFSAEFPKEGPSILRIQQVVRGDSAAYFCASSPGAGGYYEQYFGPGTRLTVT.

The rearrangement uses TRBV28 and TRBJ1-5; D possibly corresponds to TRBD1 (6 bases). CDR3 length equals 12 residues. Per germline, CDR1 MDHEN and CDR2 SYDVKM. V was cut by 8 bases and J by 4 bases, with 9 bases left in between. The CDR3 spells CASRQVNQPQHF. CDR3 bases: TGTGCCAGCCGACAGGTAAATCAGCCCCAGCATTTT. Using reference TRBV28 and TRBJ1-5 for the parts outside the CDR3, the full variable domain is DVKVTQSSRYLVKRTGEKVFLECVQDMDHENMFWYRQDPGLGLRLIYFSYDVKMKEKGDIPEGYSVSREKKERFSLILESASTNQTSMYLCASRQVNQPQHFGDGTRLSIL.

This clone has a single count. This sequence joins TRBV9 and TRBJ2-7; 7 nucleotides align to TRBD2. The V segment lost 7 bases and the J segment 3 bases; nucleotides outside the gene matches: 7. The CDR3 is 13 residues long. From germline, CDR1 is SGDLS and CDR2 YYNGEE. The CDR3 DNA reads as TGTGCCAGCCTTTTCGGGAGGAGCTACGAGCAGTACTTC. Protein sequence: CASLFGRSYEQYF.

The chain uses TRBV27 and TRBJ2-1; D is uncertain. V was pared by 5 bases and J by 4 bases, with 6 bases between. Per the germline V gene, CDR1 is MNHEY and CDR2 is SMNVEV (reference sequence). This CDR3 region has 12 residues. CDR3 sequence: CASSTGYNEQFF. In DNA, the CDR3 is TGTGCCAGCAGTACTGGGTACAATGAGCAGTTCTTC.

The chain joins TRBV29-1 to TRBJ2-7; D remains unclear. V lost 2 bases and J lost 2, with 7 bases in between. CDR3 length: 12 residues. Germline CDR1 is SQVTM and CDR2 is ANQGSEA. CDR3 sequence reads: CSVERDTYEQYF. CDR3 nucleotide sequence: TGCAGCGTTGAAAGGGATACCTACGAGCAGTACTTC.

To note about this clone: Distinct nucleotide sequences in the sample also encode this CDR3. This chain uses TRBV19 with TRBJ2-1, with 11 nucleotides matching TRBD2. After removal of 6 bases from V and 4 bases from J, the junction contained 5 bases not matched to a gene. Germline V gene sequence: CDR1 LNHDA, CDR2 SQIVND (reference sequence). The CDR3 length is 15 residues. This CDR3 reads CASSPSGRSYNEQFF. The CDR3 DNA reads as TGTGCCAGTAGCCCTAGCGGGAGGTCATACAATGAGCAGTTCTTC. The entire variable domain, with the rest obtained from reference TRBV19 and TRBJ2-1, is as follows: DGGITQSPKYLFRKEGQNVTLSCEQNLNHDAMYWYRQDPGQGLRLIYYSQIVNDFQKGDIAEGYSVSREKKESFPLTVTSAQKNPTAFYLCASSPSGRSYNEQFFGPGTRLTVL.

The rearrangement joins TRBV30 to TRBJ2-3; D tentatively fits TRBD1 or TRBD2 (5 bases each). The germline gives CDR1 GTSNPN, CDR2 SVGIG (reference sequence). V lost 1 base and J 3 bases, leaving 11 bases between the germline ends. The CDR3 runs to 14 residues. The CDR3 nucleotides read TGTGCCTGGAGTGGAGGGGAGTGGACAGATACGCAGTATTTT. Encoded protein: CAWSGGEWTDTQYF.

This clone showed up just a few times. The chain employs TRBV7-2 and TRBJ2-5; 7 positions match TRBD2. The germline gives CDR1 SGHTA, CDR2 FQGNSA. The CDR3 length is 16 residues. The V and J ends lost 1 base and 2 bases, in that order; junction bases with no gene match: 7. CDR3 loop: CASSLGSSGEQETQYF. The CDR3 region has the DNA TGTGCCAGCAGCTTAGGGTCTAGCGGAGAACAAGAGACCCAGTACTTC.

V is TRBV11-1 and J is TRBJ2-5; 8 bases match TRBD1. This CDR3 spans 16 amino acids. Germline loops: CDR1 SGHAT, CDR2 FQDESV (reference sequence). With 1 base clipped from V and 2 bases from J, the junction kept 6 bases outside the gene matches. CDR3 loop: CASSLGDRGRQETQYF. Here the CDR3 DNA reads TGTGCCAGCAGCTTAGGAGACAGGGGAAGACAAGAGACCCAGTACTTC.

This chain connects TRBV15 to TRBJ2-7; D is undetermined. The germline V gene encodes CDR1 LNHNV and CDR2 YYDKDF (reference sequence). CDR3 size: 12 residues. Trimming left V 5 bases short and J 5 bases short, with 10 bases between. The CDR3 protein is CATSGPYDEQYF. CDR3 in DNA: TGTGCCACCAGCGGGCCATACGACGAGCAGTACTTC.